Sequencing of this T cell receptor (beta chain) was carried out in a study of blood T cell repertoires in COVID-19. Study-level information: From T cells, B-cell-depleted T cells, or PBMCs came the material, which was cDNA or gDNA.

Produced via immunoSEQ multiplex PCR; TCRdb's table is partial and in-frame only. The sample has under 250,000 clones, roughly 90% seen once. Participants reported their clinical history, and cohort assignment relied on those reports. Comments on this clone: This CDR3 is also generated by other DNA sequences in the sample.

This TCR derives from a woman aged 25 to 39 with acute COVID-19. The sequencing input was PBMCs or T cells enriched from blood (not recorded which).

CDR3 coding DNA: TGCGCCAGCAGCTTTCGACAGGGCGCCGGGGAGCTGTTTTTT. Amino acids: CASSFRQGAGELFF. The chain is built from TRBV4-1 and TRBJ2-2; 7 bases agree with TRBD1. With 5 bases clipped from V and 6 bases from J, the junction kept 6 bases outside the gene matches. The germline V gene encodes CDR1 MGHRA and CDR2 YSYEKL. The CDR3 sequence is 14 residues long.